A selection of T cell receptor beta chains follows, all from one sample in a study of blood T cell repertoires in COVID-19. Generated by immunoSEQ multiplex PCR, the TCRdb table keeps only in-frame clones and is missing some. Counted here are over 70,000 clones, approximately 82% occurring once; the ten biggest clones make up under 11%. The specimen sequenced was peripheral blood. The receptor set was obtained from a man between 60 and 70 years old with acute or convalescent COVID-19. Each CDR3 is given with its conserved first and last residue. A D gene is named only where the DNA matches it firmly. Clone size is not always given. Where it is, it says once, few, many or a class for expanded clones.

d_gene: TRBD2
len: 16
v_gene: TRBV4-1
j_gene: TRBJ2-1
abundance: .
CDR3aa: CASSLLGRGGNNEQFF
CDR3nt: TGCGCCAGCAGCCTCCTAGGACGCGGGGGAAACAATGAGCAGTTCTTC

d_gene: TRBD1
len: 15
v_gene: TRBV5-5
j_gene: TRBJ2-7
abundance: .
CDR3aa: CASSLTGQASYEQYF
CDR3nt: TGTGCCAGCAGCCTGACGGGACAGGCTTCTTACGAGCAGTACTTC

d_gene: TRBD2
len: 15
v_gene: TRBV5-4
j_gene: TRBJ2-1
abundance: .
CDR3aa: CASSYGLAGYNEQFF
CDR3nt: TGTGCCAGCAGCTACGGACTAGCGGGTTACAATGAGCAGTTCTTC

d_gene: TRBD2
len: 14
v_gene: TRBV18
j_gene: TRBJ2-1
abundance: .
CDR3aa: CASSPPASGGFGFF
CDR3nt: TGTGCCAGCTCACCACCCGCTAGCGGGGGGTTTGGGTTCTTC

d_gene: TRBD1
len: 13
v_gene: TRBV25-1
j_gene: TRBJ1-6
abundance: few
CDR3aa: CASSVTGVRTLHF
CDR3nt: TGTGCCAGCAGTGTGACAGGGGTAAGAACCCTCCACTTT

d_gene: .
len: 15
v_gene: TRBV5-8
j_gene: TRBJ1-1
abundance: .
CDR3aa: CASSLQANTNTEAFF
CDR3nt: TGTGCCAGCAGCTTGCAGGCGAATACAAACACTGAAGCTTTCTTT

d_gene: TRBD1
len: 14
v_gene: TRBV2
j_gene: TRBJ1-2
abundance: .
CDR3aa: CASSEGQGNYGYTF
CDR3nt: TGTGCCAGCAGTGAAGGACAGGGAAACTATGGCTACACCTTC

d_gene: .
len: 16
v_gene: TRBV7-2
j_gene: TRBJ1-2
abundance: .
CDR3aa: CASSSTGAGSLYGYTF
CDR3nt: TGTGCCAGCAGCTCCACCGGAGCTGGCAGTCTCTATGGCTACACCTTC

d_gene: .
len: 14
v_gene: TRBV10-1
j_gene: TRBJ1-5
abundance: once
CDR3aa: CASSEFGNNQPQHF
CDR3nt: TGCGCCAGCAGTGAATTTGGCAACAATCAGCCCCAGCATTTT

d_gene: .
len: 15
v_gene: TRBV18
j_gene: TRBJ2-2
abundance: .
CDR3aa: CASSPQAGHTGELFF
CDR3nt: TGTGCCAGCTCACCACAGGCAGGGCACACCGGGGAGCTGTTTTTT

d_gene: TRBD1
len: 16
v_gene: TRBV28
j_gene: TRBJ2-3
abundance: .
CDR3aa: CAASLRQTGPTDTQYF
CDR3nt: TGTGCCGCCAGCCTCCGGCAGACAGGGCCCACAGATACGCAGTATTTT

d_gene: TRBD1
len: 13
v_gene: TRBV19
j_gene: TRBJ1-2
abundance: .
CDR3aa: CATLAQGAGGYTF
CDR3nt: TGTGCCACCTTGGCCCAGGGGGCCGGGGGCTACACCTTC

d_gene: .
len: 12
v_gene: TRBV29-1
j_gene: TRBJ2-3
abundance: .
CDR3aa: CSVQPQGDTQYF
CDR3nt: TGCAGCGTCCAACCCCAGGGAGATACGCAGTATTTT

d_gene: .
len: 17
v_gene: TRBV3-1/TRBV3-2
j_gene: TRBJ2-6
abundance: .
CDR3aa: CASSLRVPSPGANVLTF
CDR3nt: TGTGCCAGCAGCCTACGGGTCCCAAGTCCCGGGGCCAACGTCCTGACTTTC

d_gene: TRBD2
len: 15
v_gene: TRBV9
j_gene: TRBJ2-1
abundance: .
CDR3aa: CASNRREGTYNEQFF
CDR3nt: TGTGCCAGCAACCGACGGGAGGGAACCTACAATGAGCAGTTCTTC

d_gene: TRBD1
len: 17
v_gene: TRBV7-6
j_gene: TRBJ2-2
abundance: .
CDR3aa: CASIRDRGLANTGELFF
CDR3nt: TGTGCCAGCATCCGGGACAGGGGGCTCGCGAACACCGGGGAGCTGTTTTTT

d_gene: .
len: 13
v_gene: TRBV12-3/TRBV12-4
j_gene: TRBJ1-3
abundance: few
CDR3aa: CASGHPGGNTIYF
CDR3nt: TGTGCCAGCGGCCACCCTGGTGGAAACACCATATATTTT

d_gene: .
len: 14
v_gene: TRBV5-4
j_gene: TRBJ1-4
abundance: once
CDR3aa: CASSLRQEREKLFF
CDR3nt: TGTGCCAGCAGCTTGAGGCAGGAAAGGGAAAAACTGTTTTTT

d_gene: .
len: 13
v_gene: TRBV28
j_gene: TRBJ2-3
abundance: .
CDR3aa: CASRTGKTDTQYF
CDR3nt: TGTGCCAGCAGAACAGGGAAGACAGATACGCAGTATTTT

d_gene: .
len: 13
v_gene: TRBV9
j_gene: TRBJ2-1
abundance: .
CDR3aa: CASSVDNTVQKFF
CDR3nt: TGTGCCAGCAGCGTAGATAATACAGTCCAAAAGTTCTTC

d_gene: .
len: 13
v_gene: TRBV29-1
j_gene: TRBJ1-1
abundance: .
CDR3aa: CSVVQGWNTEAFF
CDR3nt: TGCAGCGTGGTACAGGGATGGAACACTGAAGCTTTCTTT

d_gene: .
len: 14
v_gene: TRBV28
j_gene: TRBJ1-3
abundance: .
CDR3aa: CASSLPGSGNTIYF
CDR3nt: TGTGCCAGCAGTTTACCAGGCAGTGGAAACACCATATATTTT

d_gene: .
len: 13
v_gene: TRBV2
j_gene: TRBJ1-6
abundance: .
CDR3aa: CASNPSGYSPLHF
CDR3nt: TGTGCCAGCAACCCCTCAGGGTATTCACCCCTCCACTTT

d_gene: TRBD2
len: 15
v_gene: TRBV28
j_gene: TRBJ2-1
abundance: .
CDR3aa: CASSELGTSGLYGFF
CDR3nt: TGTGCCAGCAGTGAGCTCGGGACTAGCGGCCTCTACGGGTTCTTC

d_gene: .
len: 15
v_gene: TRBV5-1
j_gene: TRBJ2-5
abundance: .
CDR3aa: CASSLVRVYQETQYF
CDR3nt: TGCGCCAGCAGCTTGGTGCGGGTTTACCAAGAGACCCAGTACTTC

d_gene: TRBD2
len: 16
v_gene: TRBV5-4
j_gene: TRBJ2-5
abundance: .
CDR3aa: CASSLPGLAGVKTQYF
CDR3nt: TGTGCCAGCAGCCTGCCCGGACTAGCGGGAGTAAAGACCCAGTACTTC

d_gene: .
len: 14
v_gene: TRBV14
j_gene: TRBJ2-3
abundance: .
CDR3aa: CASTLSGSANTQYF
CDR3nt: TGTGCCAGCACTCTAAGCGGGTCTGCAAATACGCAGTATTTT

d_gene: .
len: 15
v_gene: TRBV11-3
j_gene: TRBJ1-6
abundance: .
CDR3aa: CASSLYPGHNSPLHF
CDR3nt: TGTGCCAGCAGCTTATATCCGGGACACAATTCACCCCTCCACTTT

d_gene: .
len: 12
v_gene: TRBV11-2
j_gene: TRBJ1-1
abundance: .
CDR3aa: CASSLGHGEAFF
CDR3nt: TGTGCCAGCAGCTTAGGTCACGGTGAAGCTTTCTTT

d_gene: .
len: 13
v_gene: TRBV3-1/TRBV3-2
j_gene: TRBJ1-1
abundance: .
CDR3aa: CASSQVRDTEAFF
CDR3nt: TGTGCCAGCAGCCAAGTCCGGGACACTGAAGCTTTCTTT

d_gene: TRBD1
len: 15
v_gene: TRBV5-1
j_gene: TRBJ1-4
abundance: once
CDR3aa: CASSTTGGMGEKLFF
CDR3nt: TGCGCCAGCAGCACGACAGGGGGGATGGGTGAAAAACTGTTTTTT

d_gene: TRBD2
len: 15
v_gene: TRBV6-5
j_gene: TRBJ2-7
abundance: .
CDR3aa: CATYSGLAGGYEQYF
CDR3nt: TGTGCCACCTATTCGGGACTAGCGGGGGGTTACGAGCAGTACTTC

d_gene: .
len: 15
v_gene: TRBV6-5
j_gene: TRBJ1-1
abundance: .
CDR3aa: CASSYSTGMNTEAFF
CDR3nt: TGTGCCAGCAGTTACTCGACAGGCATGAACACTGAAGCTTTCTTT

d_gene: TRBD1
len: 14
v_gene: TRBV6-5
j_gene: TRBJ1-1
abundance: once
CDR3aa: CASSYWTGGTEAFF
CDR3nt: TGTGCCAGCAGTTACTGGACAGGGGGTACTGAAGCTTTCTTT

d_gene: .
len: 13
v_gene: TRBV11-3
j_gene: TRBJ2-5
abundance: .
CDR3aa: CASSLGRQETQYF
CDR3nt: TGTGCCAGCAGCCTGGGGCGACAAGAGACCCAGTACTTC

d_gene: .
len: 14
v_gene: TRBV28
j_gene: TRBJ2-1
abundance: .
CDR3aa: CASSSRETYNEQFF
CDR3nt: TGTGCCAGCAGTTCACGGGAGACCTACAATGAGCAGTTCTTC

d_gene: TRBD1
len: 15
v_gene: TRBV7-2
j_gene: TRBJ2-7
abundance: .
CDR3aa: CASSLAGTGNREQYF
CDR3nt: TGTGCCAGCAGCCTCGCGGGGACAGGGAACCGCGAGCAGTACTTC

d_gene: TRBD1
len: 15
v_gene: TRBV15
j_gene: TRBJ1-6
abundance: few
CDR3aa: CATSKGQGANSPLHF
CDR3nt: TGTGCCACCAGCAAAGGACAGGGGGCGAATTCACCCCTCCACTTT

d_gene: TRBD1
len: 17
v_gene: TRBV2
j_gene: TRBJ1-2
abundance: .
CDR3aa: CASSEGGGTGWNYGYTF
CDR3nt: TGTGCCAGCAGTGAAGGCGGAGGGACAGGGTGGAACTATGGCTACACCTTC

d_gene: TRBD2
len: 17
v_gene: TRBV19
j_gene: TRBJ2-3
abundance: .
CDR3aa: CASSIDPTGGTTDTQYF
CDR3nt: TGTGCCAGTAGTATAGACCCTACGGGGGGGACCACAGATACGCAGTATTTT

d_gene: .
len: 11
v_gene: TRBV28
j_gene: TRBJ1-1
abundance: .
CDR3aa: CASSFRGRAFF
CDR3nt: TGTGCCAGCAGTTTTCGGGGAAGAGCTTTCTTT

d_gene: .
len: 15
v_gene: TRBV6-5
j_gene: TRBJ1-2
abundance: .
CDR3aa: CASSYPGEGGYGYTF
CDR3nt: TGTGCCAGCAGTTACCCAGGGGAGGGAGGCTATGGCTACACCTTC

d_gene: TRBD1
len: 13
v_gene: TRBV6-5
j_gene: TRBJ1-2
abundance: .
CDR3aa: CASSGTQGLSHTF
CDR3nt: TGTGCCAGCAGCGGCACACAGGGGTTATCTCACACCTTC

d_gene: .
len: 15
v_gene: TRBV2
j_gene: TRBJ1-1
abundance: .
CDR3aa: CASSEATGIFTEAFF
CDR3nt: TGTGCCAGCAGTGAAGCCACCGGGATCTTCACTGAAGCTTTCTTT